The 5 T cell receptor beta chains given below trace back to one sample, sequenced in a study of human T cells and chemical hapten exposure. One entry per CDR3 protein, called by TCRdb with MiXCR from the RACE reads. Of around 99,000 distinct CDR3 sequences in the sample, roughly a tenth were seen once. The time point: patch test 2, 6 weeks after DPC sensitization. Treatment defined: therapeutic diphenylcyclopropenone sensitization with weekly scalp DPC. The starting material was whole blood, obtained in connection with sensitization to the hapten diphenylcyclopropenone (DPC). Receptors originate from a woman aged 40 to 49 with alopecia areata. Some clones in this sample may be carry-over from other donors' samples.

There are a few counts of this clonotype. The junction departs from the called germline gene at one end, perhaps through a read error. CDR3 in amino acids: CSARDRSYEQYF. The CDR3 nucleotides are TGCAGTGCTCGAGACAGATCCTACGAGCAGTACTTC. This rearrangement joins TRBV20-1 to TRBJ2-7, with a possible D match to TRBD1 (5 bases). CDR1 DFQATT and CDR2 SNEGSKA come from the germline V gene (reference sequence). The CDR3 is made up of 12 amino acids.

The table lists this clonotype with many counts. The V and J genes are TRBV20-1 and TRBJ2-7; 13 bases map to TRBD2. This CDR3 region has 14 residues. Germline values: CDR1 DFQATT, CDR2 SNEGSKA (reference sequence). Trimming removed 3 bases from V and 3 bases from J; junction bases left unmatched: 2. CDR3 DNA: TGCAGTGCTAGGGGGACTAGCGGGGTCTACGAGCAGTACTTC. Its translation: CSARGTSGVYEQYF.

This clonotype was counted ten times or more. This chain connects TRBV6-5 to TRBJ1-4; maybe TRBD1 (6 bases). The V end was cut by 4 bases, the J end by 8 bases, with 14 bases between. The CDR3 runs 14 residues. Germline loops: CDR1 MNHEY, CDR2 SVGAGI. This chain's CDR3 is CASSLTGLREKLFF. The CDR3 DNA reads TGTGCCAGCAGTTTAACAGGGCTTCGAGAAAAACTGTTTTTT.

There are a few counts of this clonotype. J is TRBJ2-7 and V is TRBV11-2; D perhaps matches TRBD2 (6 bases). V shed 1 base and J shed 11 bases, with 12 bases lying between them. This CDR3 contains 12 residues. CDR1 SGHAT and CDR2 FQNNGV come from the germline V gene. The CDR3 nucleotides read TGTGCCAGCAGCTTAGGGGGGACGGGGGAGTACTTC. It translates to CASSLGGTGEYF. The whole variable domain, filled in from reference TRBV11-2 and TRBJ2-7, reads EAGVAQSPRYKIIEKRQSVAFWCNPISGHATLYWYQQILGQGPKLLIQFQNNGVVDDSQLPKDRFSAERLKGVDSTLKIQPAKLEDSAVYLCASSLGGTGEYFGPGTRLTVT.

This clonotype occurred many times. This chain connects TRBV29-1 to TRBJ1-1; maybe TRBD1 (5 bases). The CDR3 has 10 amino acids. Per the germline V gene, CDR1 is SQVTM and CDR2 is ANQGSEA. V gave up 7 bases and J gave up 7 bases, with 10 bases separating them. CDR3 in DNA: TGCAGCGCGCGGACATTTGAAGCTTTCTTT. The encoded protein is CSARTFEAFF.